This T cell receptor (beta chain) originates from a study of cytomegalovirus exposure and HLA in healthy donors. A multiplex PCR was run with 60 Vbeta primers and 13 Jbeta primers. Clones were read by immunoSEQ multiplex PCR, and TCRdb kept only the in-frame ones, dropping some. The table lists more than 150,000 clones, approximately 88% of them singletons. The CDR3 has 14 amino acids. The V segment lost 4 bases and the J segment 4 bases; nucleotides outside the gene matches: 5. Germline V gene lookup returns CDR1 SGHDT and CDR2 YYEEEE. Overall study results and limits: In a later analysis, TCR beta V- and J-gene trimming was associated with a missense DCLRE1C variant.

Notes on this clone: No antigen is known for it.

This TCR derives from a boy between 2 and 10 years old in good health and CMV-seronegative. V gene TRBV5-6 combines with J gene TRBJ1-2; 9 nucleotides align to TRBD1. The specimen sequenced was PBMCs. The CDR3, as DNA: TGTGCCAGCAGCATGGGACAGGGAGTCTATGGCTACACCTTC. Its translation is CASSMGQGVYGYTF.